A selection of T cell receptor beta chains follows, all from one sample in a study of cytomegalovirus exposure and HLA in healthy donors. TCRdb's copy holds only in-frame clones and misses some; the assay was immunoSEQ multiplex PCR. The table shows fewer than 250,000 clones, with 65% to 90% occurring only once. Source material: PBMCs. The receptors were gathered from a girl between 5 and 17 years old in good health and CMV-seronegative. Each CDR3 is given with its conserved first and last residue. A D gene is named only where the DNA matches it firmly. Size values are once, few and many counts, or a class for expanded clones, and some rows have none.

v_gene	j_gene	d_gene	abundance	CDR3nt	CDR3aa
TRBV19	TRBJ1-1	NA	NA	TGTGCCAGTACCCAAGACAGGTGGGTGAGGACTGAAGCTTTCTTT	CASTQDRWVRTEAFF
TRBV7-9	TRBJ1-3	NA	NA	TGTGCCAGCAGCTCAGGCACAGGGACTGGAAACACCATATATTTT	CASSSGTGTGNTIYF
TRBV19	TRBJ2-2	NA	NA	TGTGCCAGTAGTTGGCAGGGCCAGCCGCCCGGGGAGCTGTTTTTT	CASSWQGQPPGELFF
TRBV19	TRBJ1-1	NA	NA	TGTGCCAGTAGTATAGGGGCAATGAACACTGAAGCTTTCTTT	CASSIGAMNTEAFF
TRBV7-8	TRBJ2-4	TRBD1	NA	TGTGCCAGCAGCTTGGGACAGGGCAACAGAAACATTCAGTACTTC	CASSLGQGNRNIQYF
TRBV30	TRBJ1-1	TRBD1	NA	TGTGCCTGGAGGGGACAGGGGCGATCGACTGAAGCTTTCTTT	CAWRGQGRSTEAFF
TRBV21-1	TRBJ1-4	NA	NA	TGTGCCATCTCCCCCCAGGGGGGACGCGAAAAACTGTTTTTT	CAISPQGGREKLFF
TRBV5-1	TRBJ1-4	TRBD1	NA	TGCGCCAGCAGCTTGGAACAGGGGATTTCTGAAAAACTGTTTTTT	CASSLEQGISEKLFF
TRBV7-9	TRBJ1-2	TRBD1	once	TGTGCCAGCAGCTTAGCGGGACAGGGAAATGGCTACACCTTC	CASSLAGQGNGYTF
TRBV18	TRBJ2-3	TRBD2	NA	TGTGCCAGCGTCCTTCTAGCGGGGAGCACAGATACGCAGTATTTT	CASVLLAGSTDTQYF
TRBV5-1	TRBJ1-2	NA	once	TGCGCCAGCAGCCCGTCTGTGGGGGCGGCGGGCTATGGCTACACCTTC	CASSPSVGAAGYGYTF
TRBV29-1	TRBJ1-1	NA	NA	TGCAGCGCGCAGACAGGCTACACTGAAGCTTTCTTT	CSAQTGYTEAFF
TRBV5-1	TRBJ2-7	TRBD1	NA	TGCGCCAGCAGCTTACAGGGGTACTCCTACGAGCAGTACTTC	CASSLQGYSYEQYF
TRBV2	TRBJ1-5	NA	NA	TGTGCCAGCACTTTAATGGGCGAAAATCAGCCCCAGCATTTT	CASTLMGENQPQHF
TRBV30	TRBJ2-2	NA	NA	TGTGCCTGGAGTAGAGGGAGAACGTGGAGGGGAGGCGGGGAGCTGTTTTTT	CAWSRGRTWRGGGELFF
TRBV27	TRBJ2-3	TRBD2	NA	TGTGCCAGCAAGGGACTAGCGAGCACAGATACGCAGTATTTT	CASKGLASTDTQYF
TRBV9	TRBJ2-1	NA	NA	TGTGCCAGCAGCCCGCGAGAGGGGGGGATTCACAATGAGCAGTTCTTC	CASSPREGGIHNEQFF
TRBV19	TRBJ2-1	TRBD2	NA	TGTGCCAGTAGTAGACTTGGGGGGGGTAACCTCCTATACAATGAGCAGTTCTTC	CASSRLGGGNLLYNEQFF
TRBV9	TRBJ2-1	NA	once	TGTGCCAGCAGCGTGGGGCAGAGCTCCTACAATGAGCAGTTCTTC	CASSVGQSSYNEQFF
TRBV7-9	TRBJ1-3	TRBD1	NA	TGTGCCAGCAGGCTATCAGGGGGCGATGACACCATATATTTT	CASRLSGGDDTIYF
TRBV4-1	TRBJ2-7	TRBD2	NA	TGCGCCAGCAGCGTCCGACTAGCGGGAGCCCACGAGCAGTACTTC	CASSVRLAGAHEQYF
TRBV7-2	TRBJ1-2	TRBD1	NA	TGTGCCAGCAGCTTGGGACAGTTCTATGGCTACACCTTC	CASSLGQFYGYTF
TRBV7-9	TRBJ1-1	NA	NA	TGTGCCAGCAGCCGTCCACGAATCAACAGGGTAGGGGCTTTCTTT	CASSRPRINRVGAFF
TRBV18	TRBJ1-1	NA	few	TGTGCCAGCTCAGACAGGAACACTGAAGCTTTCTTT	CASSDRNTEAFF
TRBV29-1	TRBJ1-2	NA	NA	TGCAGCGTTGCTAGGGGAGGCAATGGCTACACCTTC	CSVARGGNGYTF
TRBV6-5	TRBJ1-1	NA	NA	TGTGCCAGCAGAGAGACAGGCCTCAACACTGAAGCTTTCTTT	CASRETGLNTEAFF
TRBV10-1	TRBJ2-5	TRBD1	NA	TGCGCCAGCAGTGAGTCGGGACAGGGCCAAGAGACCCAGTACTTC	CASSESGQGQETQYF
TRBV6-1	TRBJ2-7	NA	NA	TGTGCCAGCAGTGAAACCCAGGTCCAACCCGAGCAGTACTTC	CASSETQVQPEQYF
TRBV15	TRBJ2-7	NA	NA	TGTGCCACCAGCAGAGAGCCACAGTCCTACGAGCAGTACTTC	CATSREPQSYEQYF